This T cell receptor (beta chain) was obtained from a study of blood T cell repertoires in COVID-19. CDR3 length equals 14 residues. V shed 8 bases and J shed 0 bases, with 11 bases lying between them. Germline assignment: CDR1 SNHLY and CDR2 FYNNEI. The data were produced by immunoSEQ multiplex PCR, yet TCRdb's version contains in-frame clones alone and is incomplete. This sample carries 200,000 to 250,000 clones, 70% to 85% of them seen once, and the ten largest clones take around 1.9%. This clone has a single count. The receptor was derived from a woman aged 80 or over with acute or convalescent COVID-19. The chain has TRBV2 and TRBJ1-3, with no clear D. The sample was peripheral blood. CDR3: CASVRRNSGNTIYF. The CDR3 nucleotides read TGTGCCAGCGTTAGGCGGAACTCTGGAAACACCATATATTTT. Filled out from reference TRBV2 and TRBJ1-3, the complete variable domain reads EPEVTQTPSHQVTQMGQEVILRCVPISNHLYFYWYRQILGQKVEFLVSFYNNEISEKSEIFDDQFSVERPDGSNFTLKIRSTKLEDSAMYFCASVRRNSGNTIYFGEGSWLTVV.